This passage covers 19 T cell receptor beta chains from one sample sequenced in a study of vaccination effects on CD4 cells after COVID-19. Having been cultured for less than 12 days, the cells underwent CD4+ T cell isolation. Of the BNT162b2 and mRNA-1273 vaccines, participants received two doses of one or the other. The assay was immunoSEQ multiplex PCR, and TCRdb's table has in-frame clones only and misses some. Among 50,000 to 80,000 clones, roughly 80% were seen once, and the ten largest hold about 2.5%. No antigen is known for these receptors. The sequencing here drew on CD4+ T cells from PBMCs cultured without peptide, taken after COVID-19 vaccination. The receptors derive from a human donor who received a COVID-19 vaccine.

The chain employs TRBV5-1 and TRBJ1-4; the D gene is possibly TRBD1 (6 bases). CDR1 is SGHRS and CDR2 is YFSETQ in the germline V gene. V shed 0 bases and J shed 8 bases, with 11 bases lying between them. The CDR3 covers 14 residues. The DNA of the CDR3 is TGCGCCAGCAGCTTGGTCAGGGGTGGCGAAAAACTGTTTTTT. It is translated as CASSLVRGGEKLFF.

Here the CDR3 reads CASSLGGPGNTIYF. The CDR3 DNA sequence: TGTGCCAGCAGTCTCGGGGGTCCGGGAAACACCATATATTTT. This rearrangement joins TRBV6-5 to TRBJ1-3, with a tentative D call TRBD1 (5 bases). V shed 5 bases and J shed 4 bases, with 12 bases lying between them. This CDR3 is 14 amino acids long. The germline gives CDR1 MNHEY, CDR2 SVGAGI.

This clone was observed a handful of times. This rearrangement joins TRBV9 to TRBJ2-1; 8 nucleotides match TRBD1. Germline V gene lookup returns CDR1 SGDLS and CDR2 YYNGEE. The CDR3 spans 18 residues. Trimming took 3 bases from V and 7 from J; bases not matched to a gene: 18. The DNA for the CDR3 is TGTGCCAGCAGCGGAGGGGGCCTGACAGGGGCCACCAGAAATGAGCAGTTCTTC. Its translation: CASSGGGLTGATRNEQFF.

CDR3 loop: CASSWEQGGEQYV. The CDR3 region has the DNA TGTGCCAGCAGCTGGGAACAGGGGGGCGAGCAGTACGTC. The gene calls are TRBV7-3 and TRBJ2-7; 8 bases are shared with TRBD1. From germline, CDR1 is SGHTA and CDR2 FQGTGA. The J segment lost 6 bases and the V segment lost 4 bases, leaving 5 bases of the junction unmatched. This CDR3 has 13 amino acids.

The chain combines TRBV3-1 (or the pseudogene TRBV3-2) with TRBJ1-1, with 8 bases aligning to TRBD1. CDR1 is LGHDT, CDR2 YNNKEL, per germline (reference sequence). Losses at the gene ends were 4 bases for V and 0 bases for J; bases not matched to a gene: 10. The CDR3 is 17 amino acids. The CDR3 bases are TGTGCCAGCAGCCTCCTAGGGGACAGGAGCGTGAACACTGAAGCTTTCTTT. Translated, it gives CASSLLGDRSVNTEAFF.

This chain connects TRBV6-6 to TRBJ1-2; the D gene is possibly TRBD1 (5 bases). V lost 5 bases, J lost 8 bases, and 18 bases lay in between. Germline V lookup: CDR1 MNHNY, CDR2 SVGAGI (reference sequence). The CDR3 is 14 amino acids. The CDR3 nucleotides read TGTGCCAGCAGTCGACCCGGGACCCAACGCGGCTACACCTTC. Encoded protein: CASSRPGTQRGYTF.

This chain joins TRBV28 and TRBJ2-1; TRBD1 agrees at 11 bases. The CDR3 is made up of 16 amino acids. V trimming: 6 bases; J trimming: 4 bases; junction bases outside the gene matches: 8. Per the germline V gene, CDR1 is MDHEN and CDR2 is SYDVKM. CDR3 DNA: TGTGCCAGCAGACCACTCCGGGACAGGGGGTACAATGAGCAGTTCTTC. Translated: CASRPLRDRGYNEQFF.

The chain combines TRBV5-8 with TRBJ2-5; D not certain. This CDR3 region has 10 residues. Germline-derived CDR1 and CDR2 are SGHTS and YDEGEE. V was clipped by 9 bases and J by 4 bases, with 7 bases between them. CDR3 residues: CATPGETQYF. DNA for the CDR3: TGTGCCACCCCGGGAGAGACCCAGTACTTC.

CDR3 sequence: CASSALGGGSNYGYTF. The CDR3 region has the DNA TGTGCCAGCAGCGCCCTTGGAGGAGGTTCTAACTATGGCTACACCTTC. This sequence joins TRBV9 and TRBJ1-2; D unresolved. V lost 3 bases and J 0 bases, leaving 15 bases between the germline ends. Germline loops: CDR1 SGDLS, CDR2 YYNGEE. The CDR3 loop spans 16 amino acids.

V gene TRBV2 combines with J gene TRBJ2-3; TRBD1 agrees at 8 bases. The CDR3 is 16 amino acids. Germline CDR1 reads SNHLY; CDR2 reads FYNNEI. The junction had 7 bases not matched to a gene; V was cut back by 4 bases and J by 1 base. This chain's CDR3 is CASSGGRGQGTDTQYF. The CDR3 DNA reads TGTGCCAGCAGTGGAGGTAGGGGACAGGGCACAGATACGCAGTATTTT.

The V call is TRBV28, the J call TRBJ1-1; D is unclear. Trimming took 5 bases from V and 0 from J, leaving 13 bases between them. The germline V gene encodes CDR1 MDHEN and CDR2 SYDVKM. The CDR3 totals 15 residues. DNA of the CDR3: TGTGCCAGCAGTCCCCTATGGGCCATGAACACTGAAGCTTTCTTT. Its translation is CASSPLWAMNTEAFF.

A single count supports this clone. J is TRBJ1-1 and V is TRBV10-3, with D maybe TRBD1 (5 bases). The CDR3 extends over 16 amino acids. V lost 4 bases and J lost 0, with 15 bases in between. The germline V gene has CDR1 ENHRY and CDR2 SYGVKD. The CDR3 sequence: CAISVGGVRVNTEAFF. The CDR3 DNA reads TGTGCCATCAGTGTAGGAGGGGTAAGGGTGAACACTGAAGCTTTCTTT.

The gene calls are TRBV24-1 and TRBJ2-3, with D perhaps TRBD1 or TRBD2 (5 bases each). Germline V gives CDR1 KGHDR, CDR2 SFDVKD. This CDR3 spans 15 amino acids. V was clipped by 3 bases and J by 1 base, with 10 bases between them. CDR3 DNA: TGTGCCACCAGTGATGGGGGAGATGGCACAGATACGCAGTATTTT. It codes for CATSDGGDGTDTQYF.

The V call is TRBV18, the J call TRBJ1-1; no clear D. Germline V gene sequence: CDR1 KGHSH, CDR2 LQKENI. V was cut by 3 bases and J by 5 bases, with 7 bases left in between. The CDR3 runs to 12 residues. Here the CDR3 DNA reads TGTGCCAGCTCACCTAGGGAGACTGAAGCTTTCTTT. Protein sequence: CASSPRETEAFF. The variable domain in full, completed from reference TRBV18 and TRBJ1-1, reads NAGVMQNPRHLVRRRGQEARLRCSPMKGHSHVYWYRQLPEEGLKFMVYLQKENIIDESGMPKERFSAEFPKEGPSILRIQQVVRGDSAAYFCASSPRETEAFFGQGTRLTVV.

The rearrangement joins TRBV7-2 to TRBJ2-5, with D uncertain. Per germline, CDR1 SGHTA and CDR2 FQGNSA. There are 15 residues in the CDR3. V was pared by 1 base and J by 5 bases, with 14 bases between. For the CDR3, the DNA is TGTGCCAGCAGCTTAGAGGAATCAACAGTGGAGACCCAGTACTTC. This sequence encodes CASSLEESTVETQYF.

This chain uses TRBV6-6 with TRBJ2-6; 9 bases are a match to TRBD1. CDR1 MNHNY and CDR2 SVGAGI come from the germline V gene (reference sequence). Trimming cost V 5 bases and J 2 bases; bases outside gene matches: 4. CDR3 length: 16 residues. The CDR3 nucleotides are TGTGCCAGCAGTCTAACAGGGGGCACTGGGGCCAACGTCCTGACTTTC. It translates to CASSLTGGTGANVLTF.

The chain uses TRBV18 and TRBJ2-2; the D gene is possibly TRBD1 (5 bases). Trimming took off 2 bases at V and 1 base at J, with 5 bases between the two ends. Germline values: CDR1 KGHSH, CDR2 LQKENI. The CDR3 contains 14 residues. For the CDR3, the DNA is TGTGCCAGCTCACCAGACAGGAACACCGGGGAGCTGTTTTTT. It encodes CASSPDRNTGELFF.

This clone came up once. The chain employs TRBV3-1 (or the pseudogene TRBV3-2) and TRBJ2-6; D is ambiguous. Germline assignment: CDR1 LGHDT and CDR2 YNNKEL (reference sequence). The V gene lost 4 bases and the J gene lost 4 bases, with 8 bases spanning the gap. The CDR3 loop spans 14 amino acids. CDR3 sequence reads: CASSRILGANVLTF. Written as DNA, the CDR3 is TGTGCCAGCAGCCGAATTCTGGGGGCCAACGTCCTGACTTTC.

The chain couples TRBV5-6 to TRBJ1-1; D is ambiguous. V shed 4 bases and J shed 7 bases, with 17 bases lying between them. The CDR3 loop spans 14 amino acids. Germline V gives CDR1 SGHDT, CDR2 YYEEEE. DNA of the CDR3: TGTGCCAGCAGCCGACCCTATGGGGTTTTTGAAGCTTTCTTT. Translated, it gives CASSRPYGVFEAFF.